This TCR beta chain was observed in a study of vaccination effects on CD4 cells after COVID-19. Study-level information: Sequencing was preceded by expansion of antigen-specific CD4+ T cells with viral peptide pools in the ViraFEST assay.

Clones were sequenced by immunoSEQ multiplex PCR, and TCRdb holds only the in-frame ones, with some missing. The sample records tens of thousands of clones, 72% being singletons. Points on this clone: The antigen is not known.

Cells that had been cultured for about 10 days were the source of isolated CD4+ T cells. The clonotype originates from a human donor who had a prior SARS-CoV-2 infection. The sample consisted of CD4+ T cells from PBMCs cultured without peptide, taken before COVID-19 vaccination.

The CDR3 DNA follows: TGTGCCAGCTCACCCTGGGCTAGCGGGGGGCACGAGCAGTTCTTC. Translated: CASSPWASGGHEQFF. The V call is TRBV18, the J call TRBJ2-1; 11 bases align to TRBD2. Germline CDR1 KGHSH, CDR2 LQKENI. CDR3 length equals 15 residues. Trimming took 3 bases from V and 10 from J; bases not matched to a gene: 8.